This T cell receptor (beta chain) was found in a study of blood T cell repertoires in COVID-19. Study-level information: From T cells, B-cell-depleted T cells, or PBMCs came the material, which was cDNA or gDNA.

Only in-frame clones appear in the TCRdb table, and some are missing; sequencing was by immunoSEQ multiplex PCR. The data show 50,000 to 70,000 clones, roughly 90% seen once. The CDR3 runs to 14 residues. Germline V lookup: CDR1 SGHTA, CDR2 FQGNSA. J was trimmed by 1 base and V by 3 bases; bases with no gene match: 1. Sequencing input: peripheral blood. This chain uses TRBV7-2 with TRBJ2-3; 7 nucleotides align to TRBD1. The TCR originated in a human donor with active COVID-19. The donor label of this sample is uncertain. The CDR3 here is CASSFGQGTDTQYF. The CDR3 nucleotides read TGTGCCAGCAGCTTCGGACAGGGCACAGATACGCAGTATTTT.